A selection of T cell receptor beta chains follows, all from one sample in a study of blood T cell repertoires in COVID-19. Method: immunoSEQ multiplex PCR; TCRdb's copy keeps in-frame clones and lacks some. The table includes about 240,000 clones, about 87% detected once. The sequenced sample was peripheral blood. Source of these receptors: a woman aged 70-85 years with active or convalescent COVID-19. The CDR3 runs from the conserved cysteine through the conserved F or W. Fields, in order: J gene, D gene, V gene, clone size, CDR3 DNA, CDR3 protein. A D gene is named only where the DNA matches it firmly. Clone size appears in some rows only: once, few, many, or a class for an expanded clone.

J: TRBJ1-6
D: TRBD1
V: TRBV6-5
size: few
DNA: TGTGCCAGCAGTTACGGAACGGACAGGGGGAATTCACCCCTCCACTTT
CDR3: CASSYGTDRGNSPLHF

J: TRBJ1-5
D: TRBD1
V: TRBV29-1
size: NA
DNA: TGCAGCGTTAAACCGGGACAGGGGGGCCAGCCCCAGCATTTT
CDR3: CSVKPGQGGQPQHF

J: TRBJ2-3
D: NA
V: TRBV6-4
size: few
DNA: TGTGCCAGCAGCCACTCCACAGGGTCCCTCACAGATACGCAGTATTTT
CDR3: CASSHSTGSLTDTQYF

J: TRBJ1-5
D: NA
V: TRBV6-5
size: NA
DNA: TGTGCCAGCCTGGTAGGGGGTAGCAATCAGCCCCAGCATTTT
CDR3: CASLVGGSNQPQHF

J: TRBJ1-6
D: TRBD1
V: TRBV4-3
size: few
DNA: TGCGCCAGCAGCCAAGATCAGGGGGGAGATTCACCCCTCCACTTT
CDR3: CASSQDQGGDSPLHF

J: TRBJ1-4
D: TRBD1
V: TRBV5-1
size: few
DNA: TGCGCCAGCAGCGACAGGGCCGATGAAAAACTGTTTTTT
CDR3: CASSDRADEKLFF

J: TRBJ1-6
D: NA
V: TRBV19
size: NA
DNA: TGTGCCAGTATGGACAACTATAATTCACCCCTCCACTTT
CDR3: CASMDNYNSPLHF

J: TRBJ1-1
D: TRBD1
V: TRBV6-1
size: NA
DNA: TGTGCCAGCAGTTCGGGACAGGGGGCACGAGCTTTCTTT
CDR3: CASSSGQGARAFF

J: TRBJ1-2
D: TRBD1
V: TRBV7-9
size: NA
DNA: TGTGCCAGCAGCTTTCAGGGGGCTAAGGGTGGCTACACCTTC
CDR3: CASSFQGAKGGYTF

J: TRBJ1-1
D: NA
V: TRBV4-2
size: NA
DNA: TGTGCCAGCAGCCAAGTACTCAGGGCTGAAGCTTTCTTT
CDR3: CASSQVLRAEAFF

J: TRBJ2-1
D: TRBD1
V: TRBV29-1
size: NA
DNA: TGCAGCGTGGGGGACAGGGTGAGCAATGAGCAGTTCTTC
CDR3: CSVGDRVSNEQFF

J: TRBJ1-5
D: NA
V: TRBV9
size: NA
DNA: TGTGCCAGCAGCGTAGGGGGGGATAGTCAGCCCCAGCATTTT
CDR3: CASSVGGDSQPQHF

J: TRBJ2-2
D: NA
V: TRBV5-1
size: NA
DNA: TGCGCCAGCAGCTTGGCGGGCGGGGGCCCCGGGGAGCTGTTTTTT
CDR3: CASSLAGGGPGELFF

J: TRBJ2-1
D: TRBD2
V: TRBV7-2
size: NA
DNA: TGTGCCAGCAGCCGCACGCGCGGGGGGTACAATGAGCAGTTCTTC
CDR3: CASSRTRGGYNEQFF

J: TRBJ1-6
D: NA
V: TRBV6-5
size: NA
DNA: TGTGCCAGCACCATTCGAGGATATAATTCACCCCTCCACTTT
CDR3: CASTIRGYNSPLHF

J: TRBJ1-1
D: NA
V: TRBV21-1
size: NA
DNA: TGTGCCAGCAGCATCAAGCGGGGCAGGGGTGAAGCTTTCTTT
CDR3: CASSIKRGRGEAFF

J: TRBJ2-1
D: NA
V: TRBV5-1
size: NA
DNA: TGCGCCAGCAGCTTGCTACCTAATTCCAGGGGAAGGAATTCCTACAATGAGCAGTTCTTC
CDR3: CASSLLPNSRGRNSYNEQFF

J: TRBJ2-7
D: NA
V: TRBV7-2
size: NA
DNA: TGTGCCAGCAGCTTAGACAGGGAAGCCTACGAGCAGTACTTC
CDR3: CASSLDREAYEQYF

J: TRBJ1-2
D: TRBD1
V: TRBV12-3/TRBV12-4
size: NA
DNA: TGTGCCAGCAGTTCTACAGGGGTTGGCTACACCTTC
CDR3: CASSSTGVGYTF

J: TRBJ1-2
D: NA
V: TRBV6-5
size: NA
DNA: TGTGCCAGCAGTTACCGGGGGGGCTATGGCTACACCTTC
CDR3: CASSYRGGYGYTF

J: TRBJ2-2
D: NA
V: TRBV11-3
size: once
DNA: TGTGCCAGCAATCACGCGGGGAGCACCGGGGAGCTGTTTTTT
CDR3: CASNHAGSTGELFF

J: TRBJ2-6
D: NA
V: TRBV5-1
size: once
DNA: TGCGCCAGCAGCTTTGGGGGGGCCTCTGGGGCCAACGTCCTGACTTTC
CDR3: CASSFGGASGANVLTF

J: TRBJ2-1
D: TRBD2
V: TRBV4-2
size: NA
DNA: TGTGCCAGCAGCCCTCAAGATCAGCGGGGGGCCGGTGAGCAGTTCTTC
CDR3: CASSPQDQRGAGEQFF

J: TRBJ1-2
D: NA
V: TRBV5-1
size: NA
DNA: TGCGCCAGCAGCTTGGGGGGGCAACTATATGGCTACACCTTC
CDR3: CASSLGGQLYGYTF

J: TRBJ1-3
D: NA
V: TRBV7-9
size: NA
DNA: TGTGCCAGCAGCTCCTTGGCAGACACCATATATTTT
CDR3: CASSSLADTIYF

J: TRBJ1-2
D: NA
V: TRBV18
size: NA
DNA: TGTGCCAGCTCACCAGTGGCCCATCTCTATGGCTACACCTTC
CDR3: CASSPVAHLYGYTF

J: TRBJ1-3
D: NA
V: TRBV4-2
size: NA
DNA: TGTGCCAGCAGCTCAGGGGAAGGAGCTGGAAACACCATATATTTT
CDR3: CASSSGEGAGNTIYF

J: TRBJ2-3
D: TRBD2
V: TRBV10-3
size: NA
DNA: TGTGCCATCAGTGGGGCCAGCGGGGGGGGCACAGATACGCAGTATTTT
CDR3: CAISGASGGGTDTQYF

J: TRBJ2-2
D: NA
V: TRBV7-8
size: NA
DNA: TGTGCCAGCAGCGTTCTGGGACAGAACACCGGGGAGCTGTTTTTT
CDR3: CASSVLGQNTGELFF

J: TRBJ2-2
D: NA
V: TRBV10-3
size: NA
DNA: TGTGCCATTGGCCGCCAAGGGGCGGACACCGGGGAGCTGTTTTTT
CDR3: CAIGRQGADTGELFF

J: TRBJ1-1
D: NA
V: TRBV6-5
size: NA
DNA: TGTGCCAGCCAAAAGGGGGGGGGAACTGAAGCTTTCTTT
CDR3: CASQKGGGTEAFF

J: TRBJ1-5
D: NA
V: TRBV27
size: NA
DNA: TGTGCCAGCAGTTTAAACAGGGTAAATCAGCCCCAGCATTTT
CDR3: CASSLNRVNQPQHF

J: TRBJ1-1
D: NA
V: TRBV19
size: few
DNA: TGTGCCAGTTCCCCCCGACTGGCCACTGAAGCTTTCTTT
CDR3: CASSPRLATEAFF

J: TRBJ1-1
D: TRBD1
V: TRBV7-2
size: once
DNA: TGTGCCAGCAGCTTAAAACAGGGGATTGAAGCTTTCTTT
CDR3: CASSLKQGIEAFF

J: TRBJ1-2
D: NA
V: TRBV20-1
size: NA
DNA: TGCAGTGCTAGCTACTATGGCTACACCTTC
CDR3: CSASYYGYTF

J: TRBJ1-1
D: TRBD1
V: TRBV18
size: NA
DNA: TGTGCCAGCTCACCCGGACAGGTTCCTGAAGCTTTCTTT
CDR3: CASSPGQVPEAFF

J: TRBJ1-2
D: NA
V: TRBV7-2
size: NA
DNA: TGTGCCAGCAGCTCAAGCGACAGGAACTATGGCTACACCTTC
CDR3: CASSSSDRNYGYTF

J: TRBJ2-2
D: NA
V: TRBV11-3
size: NA
DNA: TGTGCCAGCAGCTTAAGAAGCCCGGTGGGCGACACCGGGGAGCTGTTTTTT
CDR3: CASSLRSPVGDTGELFF

J: TRBJ2-1
D: TRBD1
V: TRBV7-2
size: NA
DNA: TGTGCCAGCAGCTTCGGACAGGGGAACAATGAGCAGTTCTTC
CDR3: CASSFGQGNNEQFF

J: TRBJ1-4
D: NA
V: TRBV7-6
size: NA
DNA: TGTGCCAGCAGCTTACCGGGAGCAACTAATGAAAAACTGTTTTTT
CDR3: CASSLPGATNEKLFF

J: TRBJ1-1
D: NA
V: TRBV19
size: NA
DNA: TGTGCCAGTAGTACGTCCTCCAACACTGAAGCTTTCTTT
CDR3: CASSTSSNTEAFF

J: TRBJ2-1
D: TRBD1
V: TRBV6-5
size: NA
DNA: TGTGCCAGCAGTACCACCGGGACAGCCTACAATGAGCAGTTCTTC
CDR3: CASSTTGTAYNEQFF

J: TRBJ1-2
D: NA
V: TRBV19
size: few
DNA: TGTGCCAGTAGTCAGTATAACTATGGCTACACCTTC
CDR3: CASSQYNYGYTF

J: TRBJ1-6
D: NA
V: TRBV7-9
size: NA
DNA: TGTGCCAGCAGCTTACAGGGGACTACCTATAATTCACCCCTCCACTTT
CDR3: CASSLQGTTYNSPLHF

J: TRBJ2-2
D: NA
V: TRBV24-1
size: NA
DNA: TGTGCCACCAGTGACCTGAGTACAGGGAACACCGGGGAGCTGTTTTTT
CDR3: CATSDLSTGNTGELFF